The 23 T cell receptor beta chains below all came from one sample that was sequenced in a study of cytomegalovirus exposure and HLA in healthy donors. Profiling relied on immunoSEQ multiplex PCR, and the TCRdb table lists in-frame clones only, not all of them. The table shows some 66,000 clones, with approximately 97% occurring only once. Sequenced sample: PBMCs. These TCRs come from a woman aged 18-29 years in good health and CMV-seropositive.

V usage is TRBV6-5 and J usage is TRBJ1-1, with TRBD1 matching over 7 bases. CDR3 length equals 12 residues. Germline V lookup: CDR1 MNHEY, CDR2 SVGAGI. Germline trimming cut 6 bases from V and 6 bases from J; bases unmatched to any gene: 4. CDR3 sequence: CASRSTGPEAFF. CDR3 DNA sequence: TGTGCCAGCAGATCGACAGGGCCTGAAGCTTTCTTT.

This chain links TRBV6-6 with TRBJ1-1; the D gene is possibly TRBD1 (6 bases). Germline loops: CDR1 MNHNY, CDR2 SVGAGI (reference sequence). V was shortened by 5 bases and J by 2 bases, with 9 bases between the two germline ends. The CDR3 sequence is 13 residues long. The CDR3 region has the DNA TGTGCCAGCAGTATGGACAGAAACACTGAAGCTTTCTTT. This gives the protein CASSMDRNTEAFF.

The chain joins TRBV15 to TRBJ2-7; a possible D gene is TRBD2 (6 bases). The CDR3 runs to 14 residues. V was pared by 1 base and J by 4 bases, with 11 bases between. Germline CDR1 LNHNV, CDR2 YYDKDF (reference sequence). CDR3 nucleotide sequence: TGTGCCACCAGCAGAGGGGGGGATTCTTACGAGCAGTACTTC. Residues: CATSRGGDSYEQYF.

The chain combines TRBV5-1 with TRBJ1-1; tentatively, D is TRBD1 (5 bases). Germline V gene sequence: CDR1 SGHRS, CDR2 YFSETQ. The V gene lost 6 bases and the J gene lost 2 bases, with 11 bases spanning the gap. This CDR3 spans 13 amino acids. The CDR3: CASNRDSNTEAFF. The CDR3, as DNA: TGCGCCAGCAACCGGGACTCCAACACTGAAGCTTTCTTT.

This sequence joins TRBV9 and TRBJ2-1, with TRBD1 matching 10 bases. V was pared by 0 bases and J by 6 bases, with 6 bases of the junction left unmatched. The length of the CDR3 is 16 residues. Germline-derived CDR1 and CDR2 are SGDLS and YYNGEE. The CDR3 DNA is TGTGCCAGCAGCGTAGATGGGACAGGGGTCCTCAATGAGCAGTTCTTC. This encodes CASSVDGTGVLNEQFF.

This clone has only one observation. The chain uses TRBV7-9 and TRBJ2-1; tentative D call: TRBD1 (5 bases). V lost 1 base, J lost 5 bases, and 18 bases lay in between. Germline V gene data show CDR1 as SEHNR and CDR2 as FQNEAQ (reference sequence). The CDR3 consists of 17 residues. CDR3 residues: CASSLDPTVLGDNEQFF. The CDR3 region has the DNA TGTGCCAGCAGCTTAGACCCGACAGTGTTGGGTGACAATGAGCAGTTCTTC. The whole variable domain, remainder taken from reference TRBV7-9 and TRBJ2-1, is DTGVSQNPRHKITKRGQNVTFRCDPISEHNRLYWYRQTLGQGPEFLTYFQNEAQLEKSRLLSDRFSAERPKGSFSTLEIQRTEQGDSAMYLCASSLDPTVLGDNEQFFGPGTRLTVL.

CDR3 in amino acids: CASSPQGIGRDTQYF. As DNA, the CDR3 is TGTGCCAGCAGCCCACAGGGGATCGGGAGAGATACGCAGTATTTT. The J gene is TRBJ2-3, the V gene TRBV11-2; possible D gene TRBD1, 7 bases. Germline loops: CDR1 SGHAT, CDR2 FQNNGV. With 5 bases removed from V and 5 bases from J, the gap between germline ends came to 17 bases. CDR3 length equals 15 residues. Full variable domain (rest looked up from reference TRBV11-2 and TRBJ2-3): EAGVAQSPRYKIIEKRQSVAFWCNPISGHATLYWYQQILGQGPKLLIQFQNNGVVDDSQLPKDRFSAERLKGVDSTLKIQPAKLEDSAVYLCASSPQGIGRDTQYFGPGTRLTVL.

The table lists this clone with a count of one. The CDR3 protein is CSVGLWREGTDTQYF. The CDR3 nucleotides read TGCAGCGTAGGTTTGTGGCGGGAGGGAACAGATACGCAGTATTTT. The chain couples TRBV29-1 to TRBJ2-3, with TRBD2 matching 9 bases. Looked up from germline, CDR1 is SQVTM and CDR2 is ANQGSEA. The CDR3 has 15 amino acids. The V and J ends lost 6 bases and 3 bases, in that order; junction bases with no gene match: 10.

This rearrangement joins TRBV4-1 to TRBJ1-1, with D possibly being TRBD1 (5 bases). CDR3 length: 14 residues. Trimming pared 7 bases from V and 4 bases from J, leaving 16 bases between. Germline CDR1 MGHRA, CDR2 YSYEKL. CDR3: CASTSVSQGTEAFF. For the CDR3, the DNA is TGCGCCAGCACCTCAGTCTCCCAGGGCACTGAAGCTTTCTTT.

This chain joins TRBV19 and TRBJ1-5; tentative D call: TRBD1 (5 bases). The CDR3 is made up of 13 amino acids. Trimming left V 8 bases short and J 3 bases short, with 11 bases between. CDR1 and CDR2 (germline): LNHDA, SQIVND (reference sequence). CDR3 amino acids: CASQGGINQPQHF. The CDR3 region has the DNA TGTGCCAGTCAGGGCGGTATCAATCAGCCCCAGCATTTT.

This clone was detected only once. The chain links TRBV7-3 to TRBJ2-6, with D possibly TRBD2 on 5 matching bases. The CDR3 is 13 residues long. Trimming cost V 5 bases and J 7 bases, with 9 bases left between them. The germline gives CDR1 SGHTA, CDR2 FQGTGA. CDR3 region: CASSPTRANVLTF. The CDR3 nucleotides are TGTGCCAGCAGCCCAACTAGAGCCAACGTCCTGACTTTC. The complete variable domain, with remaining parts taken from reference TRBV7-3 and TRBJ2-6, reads GAGVSQTPSNKVTEKGKYVELRCDPISGHTALYWYRQSLGQGPEFLIYFQGTGAADDSGLPNDRFFAVRPEGSVSTLKIQRTERGDSAVYLCASSPTRANVLTFGAGSRLTVL.

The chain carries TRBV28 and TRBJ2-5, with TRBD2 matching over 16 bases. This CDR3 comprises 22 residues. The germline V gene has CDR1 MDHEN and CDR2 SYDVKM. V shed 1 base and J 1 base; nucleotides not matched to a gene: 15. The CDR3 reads CASSLLAPGLAGGPGSQETQYF. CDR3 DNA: TGTGCCAGCAGTTTATTGGCCCCGGGACTAGCGGGAGGGCCGGGGAGCCAAGAGACCCAGTACTTC.

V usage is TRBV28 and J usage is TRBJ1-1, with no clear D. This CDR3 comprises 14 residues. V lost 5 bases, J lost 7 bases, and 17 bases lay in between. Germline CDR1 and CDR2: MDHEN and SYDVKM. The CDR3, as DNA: TGTGCCAGCAGTCCGCCCCAGTCTGGGAGTGAAGCTTTCTTT. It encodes CASSPPQSGSEAFF.

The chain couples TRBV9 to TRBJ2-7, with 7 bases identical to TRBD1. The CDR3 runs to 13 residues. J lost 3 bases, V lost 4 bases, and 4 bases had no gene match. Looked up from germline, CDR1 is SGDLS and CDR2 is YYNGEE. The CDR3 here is CASSIRDSYEQYF. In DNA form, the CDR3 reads TGTGCCAGCAGCATCCGGGACAGCTACGAGCAGTACTTC.

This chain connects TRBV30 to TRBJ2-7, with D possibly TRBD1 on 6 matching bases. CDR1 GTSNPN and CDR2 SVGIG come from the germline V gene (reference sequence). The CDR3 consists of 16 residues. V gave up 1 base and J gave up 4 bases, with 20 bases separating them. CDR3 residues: CAWSGYFGTSNYEQYF. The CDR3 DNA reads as TGTGCCTGGAGTGGGTATTTCGGGACATCGAATTACGAGCAGTACTTC.

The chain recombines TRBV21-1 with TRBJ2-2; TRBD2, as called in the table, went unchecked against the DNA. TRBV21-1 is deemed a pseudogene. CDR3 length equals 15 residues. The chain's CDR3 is CASSKLAGPRGELFF. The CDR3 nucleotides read TGTGCCAGCAGCAAATTAGCGGGACCTAGGGGGGAGCTGTTTTTT.

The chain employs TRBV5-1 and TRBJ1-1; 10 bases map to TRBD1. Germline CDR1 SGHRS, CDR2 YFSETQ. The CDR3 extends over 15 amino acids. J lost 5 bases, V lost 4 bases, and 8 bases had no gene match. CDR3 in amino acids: CASSAGQGIRTEAFF. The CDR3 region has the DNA TGCGCCAGCAGCGCGGGACAGGGGATAAGGACTGAAGCTTTCTTT.

The CDR3 sequence is CASSPGTAVYSNQPQHF. CDR3 coding DNA: TGTGCCAGCAGTCCAGGGACAGCCGTTTATAGCAATCAGCCCCAGCATTTT. The rearrangement links TRBV27 to TRBJ1-5; 7 bases match TRBD1. The trim removed 5 bases at V and 0 bases at J, leaving 10 bases unmatched. CDR1 is MNHEY, CDR2 SMNVEV, per germline (reference sequence). This CDR3 has 17 residues.

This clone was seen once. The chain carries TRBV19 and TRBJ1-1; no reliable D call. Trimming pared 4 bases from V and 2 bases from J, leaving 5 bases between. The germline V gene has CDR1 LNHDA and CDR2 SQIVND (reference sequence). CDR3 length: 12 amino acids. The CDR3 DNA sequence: TGTGCCAGTAGTACAGGAAACACTGAAGCTTTCTTT. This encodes CASSTGNTEAFF.

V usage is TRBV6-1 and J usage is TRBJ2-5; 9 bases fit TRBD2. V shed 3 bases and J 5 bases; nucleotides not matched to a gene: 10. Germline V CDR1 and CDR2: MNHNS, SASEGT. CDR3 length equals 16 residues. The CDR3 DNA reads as TGTGCCAGCAGTGATAGGTGGCGGGAGGGGTCGGAGACCCAGTACTTC. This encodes CASSDRWREGSETQYF.

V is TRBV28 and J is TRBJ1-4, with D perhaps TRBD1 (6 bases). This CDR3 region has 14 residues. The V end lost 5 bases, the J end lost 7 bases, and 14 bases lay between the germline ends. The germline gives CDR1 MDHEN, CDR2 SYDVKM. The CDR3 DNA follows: TGTGCCAGCAGTCAAGGGGGGGCGGGTGAAAAACTGTTTTTT. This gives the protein CASSQGGAGEKLFF.

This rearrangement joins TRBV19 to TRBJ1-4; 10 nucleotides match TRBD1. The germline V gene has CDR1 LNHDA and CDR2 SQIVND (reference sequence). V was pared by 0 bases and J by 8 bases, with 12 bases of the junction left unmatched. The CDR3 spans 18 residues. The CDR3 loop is CASSIDLSGQGRREKLFF. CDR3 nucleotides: TGTGCCAGTAGTATAGATCTATCGGGACAGGGGCGGCGCGAAAAACTGTTTTTT. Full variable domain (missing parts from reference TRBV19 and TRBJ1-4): DGGITQSPKYLFRKEGQNVTLSCEQNLNHDAMYWYRQDPGQGLRLIYYSQIVNDFQKGDIAEGYSVSREKKESFPLTVTSAQKNPTAFYLCASSIDLSGQGRREKLFFGSGTQLSVL.

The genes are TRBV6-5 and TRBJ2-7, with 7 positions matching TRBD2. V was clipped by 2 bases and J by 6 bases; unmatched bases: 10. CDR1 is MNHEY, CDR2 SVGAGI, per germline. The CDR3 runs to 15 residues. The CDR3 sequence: CASSYPTKGRVEQYF. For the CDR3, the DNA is TGTGCCAGCAGTTACCCGACTAAGGGGAGGGTCGAGCAGTACTTC.